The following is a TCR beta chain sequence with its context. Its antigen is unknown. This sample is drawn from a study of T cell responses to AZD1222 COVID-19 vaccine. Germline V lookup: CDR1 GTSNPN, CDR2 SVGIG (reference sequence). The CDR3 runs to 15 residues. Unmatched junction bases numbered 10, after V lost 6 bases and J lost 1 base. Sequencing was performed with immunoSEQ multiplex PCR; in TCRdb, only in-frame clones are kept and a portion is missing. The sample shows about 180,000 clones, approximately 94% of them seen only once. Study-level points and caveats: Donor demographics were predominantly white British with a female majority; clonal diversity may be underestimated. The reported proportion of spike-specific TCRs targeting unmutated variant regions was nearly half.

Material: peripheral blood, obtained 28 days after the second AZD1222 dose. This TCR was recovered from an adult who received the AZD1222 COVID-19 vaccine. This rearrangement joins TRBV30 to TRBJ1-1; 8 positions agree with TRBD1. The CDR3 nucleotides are TGTGCCTGTCCCCTCGTGGGACAGGAGAACACTGAAGCTTTCTTT. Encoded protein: CACPLVGQENTEAFF. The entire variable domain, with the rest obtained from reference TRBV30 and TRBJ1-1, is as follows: SQTIHQWPATLVQPVGSPLSLECTVEGTSNPNLYWYRQAAGRGLQLLFYSVGIGQISSEVPQNLSASRPQDRQFILSSKKLLLSDSGFYLCACPLVGQENTEAFFGQGTRLTVV.